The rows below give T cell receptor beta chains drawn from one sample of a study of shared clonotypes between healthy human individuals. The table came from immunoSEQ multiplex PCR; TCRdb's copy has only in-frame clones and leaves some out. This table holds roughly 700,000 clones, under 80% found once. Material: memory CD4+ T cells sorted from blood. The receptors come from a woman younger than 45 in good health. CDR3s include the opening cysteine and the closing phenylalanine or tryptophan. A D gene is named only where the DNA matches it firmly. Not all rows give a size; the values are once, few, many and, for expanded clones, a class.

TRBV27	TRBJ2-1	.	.	TGTGCCAGCAGTTTACGCGGGCCGAGCTCCTACAATGAGCAGTTCTTC	CASSLRGPSSYNEQFF
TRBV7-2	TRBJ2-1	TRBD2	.	TGTGCCAGCAGCCTGCAGCGGGAATTCTACAATGAGCAGTTCTTC	CASSLQREFYNEQFF
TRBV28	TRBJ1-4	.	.	TGTGCCAGCAGGGGAGGGACTAATGAAAAACTGTTTTTT	CASRGGTNEKLFF
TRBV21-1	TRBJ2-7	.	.	TGTGCCAGCAGCAACTTTTACAGGGTTTCGAGGGCCGGAGAGCAGTACTTC	CASSNFYRVSRAGEQYF
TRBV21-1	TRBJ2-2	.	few	TGTGCCAGCAGCAAAACAGGACTAGCGGGCCACACCGGGGAGCTGTTTTTT	CASSKTGLAGHTGELFF
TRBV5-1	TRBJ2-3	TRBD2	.	TGCGCCAGCAGCTCTAAGGCTAGCGGGAGTTCCACAGATACGCAGTATTTT	CASSSKASGSSTDTQYF
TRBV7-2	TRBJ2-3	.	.	TGTGCCAGCAGCTTAGCGTTGGCCACGGATACGCAGTATTTT	CASSLALATDTQYF
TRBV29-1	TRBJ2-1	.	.	TGCAGCGTTGGGGGACCCTACAATGAGCAGTTCTTC	CSVGGPYNEQFF
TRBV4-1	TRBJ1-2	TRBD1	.	TGCGCCAGCAGCCTAATCCCCACCTCGGGGACAGGGGGCTTGGGTGGCTACACCTTC	CASSLIPTSGTGGLGGYTF
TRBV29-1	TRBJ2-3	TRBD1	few	TGCAGCGTTTTCGGGACAGGGAGCTCAGATACGCAGTATTTT	CSVFGTGSSDTQYF
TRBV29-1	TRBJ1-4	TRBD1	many	TGCAGCGTGCGACCGGGACAGGGTGAAAAACTGTTTTTT	CSVRPGQGEKLFF
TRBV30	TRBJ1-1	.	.	TGTGCCTGGAGTGTGGGAACAGGCCTATGGGATTACACTGAAGCTTTCTTT	CAWSVGTGLWDYTEAFF
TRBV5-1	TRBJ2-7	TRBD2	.	TGCGCCAGCGGTCCGAGCGGGATACGACACTACGAGCAGTACTTC	CASGPSGIRHYEQYF
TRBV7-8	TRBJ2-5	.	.	TGTGCCAGCAGCTTAGATATTGGCCAGAAGACCCAGTACTTC	CASSLDIGQKTQYF
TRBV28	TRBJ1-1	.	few	TGTGCCAGCAGTTTGGTGGACACTGAAGCTTTCTTT	CASSLVDTEAFF
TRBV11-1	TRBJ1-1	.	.	TGTGCCAGCAGTGCGGGGCTTAACACTGAAGCTTTCTTT	CASSAGLNTEAFF
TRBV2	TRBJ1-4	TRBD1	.	TGTGCCAGCTGGAGACAGGGGATCAATGAAAAACTGTTTTTT	CASWRQGINEKLFF
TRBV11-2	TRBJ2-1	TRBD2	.	TGTGCCAGCAGCTTAGTACTGTCTAGCGGGAGTTCGATTGAGCAGTTCTTC	CASSLVLSSGSSIEQFF